This is a list of T cell receptor beta chains from one sample in a study of control samples from healthy donors and cancer patients. Repertoires were generated with immunoSEQ multiplex PCR, while TCRdb's copy carries only in-frame clones and drops some. Of fewer than 95,000 clones in the sample, roughly 86% were seen once. Sequenced input: blood. Receptor source: a man younger than 45 in good health. Both conserved end residues are part of each CDR3. A D gene is named only where the DNA matches it firmly. Expanded clones get a size class; other rows say once, few or many, or leave the size out.

D gene	J gene	V gene	clone size	CDR3 protein	CDR3 DNA
-	TRBJ2-2	TRBV29-1	few	CSVAVDTGELFF	TGCAGCGTTGCCGTCGACACCGGGGAGCTGTTTTTT
-	TRBJ1-1	TRBV3-1/TRBV3-2	-	CASSQGRGMGTEAFF	TGTGCCAGCAGCCAAGGCCGGGGGATGGGAACTGAAGCTTTCTTT
-	TRBJ2-3	TRBV7-2	few	CASSLPRARVDTQYF	TGTGCCAGCAGCCTCCCTAGAGCCCGGGTGGATACGCAGTATTTT
TRBD1	TRBJ2-5	TRBV19	-	CASSTGQGVDQETQYF	TGTGCCAGTAGTACCGGACAGGGAGTTGATCAAGAGACCCAGTACTTC
TRBD1	TRBJ1-2	TRBV18	-	CASSPQQVGQGAGNGYTF	TGTGCCAGCTCACCTCAACAAGTGGGACAGGGGGCAGGAAACGGCTACACCTTC
-	TRBJ1-2	TRBV12-3/TRBV12-4	-	CASTYDIYYGYTF	TGTGCCAGCACGTACGACATTTACTATGGCTACACCTTC
-	TRBJ2-5	TRBV6-5	-	CATTEGGAGETQYF	TGTGCCACTACGGAGGGGGGCGCGGGGGAGACCCAGTACTTC
-	TRBJ2-2	TRBV12-3/TRBV12-4	-	CASSRGYGGELFF	TGTGCCAGCAGTCGGGGGTACGGCGGGGAGCTGTTTTTT
-	TRBJ1-5	TRBV12-3/TRBV12-4	-	CASRWGGQPQHF	TGTGCCAGCCGTTGGGGTGGTCAGCCCCAGCATTTT
TRBD2	TRBJ2-3	TRBV6-1	-	CASSESGTSNWGTDTQYF	TGTGCCAGCAGTGAGTCCGGGACTAGCAACTGGGGCACAGATACGCAGTATTTT
TRBD1	TRBJ1-2	TRBV5-1	-	CASSLGQGGYGYTF	TGCGCCAGCAGCTTGGGGCAGGGGGGCTATGGCTACACCTTC
TRBD2	TRBJ2-1	TRBV6-1	-	CASSEEASGYNEQFF	TGTGCCAGCAGTGAAGAGGCTAGCGGTTACAATGAGCAGTTCTTC
-	TRBJ2-2	TRBV9	once	CASSEGGTGELFF	TGTGCCAGCAGCGAGGGGGGCACCGGGGAGCTGTTTTTT
-	TRBJ1-3	TRBV30	-	CAWSVGSAVVSGNTIYF	TGTGCCTGGAGTGTAGGGTCTGCCGTGGTGTCTGGAAACACCATATATTTT
TRBD2	TRBJ2-5	TRBV11-2	once	CASSLLAGGQETQYF	TGTGCCAGCAGCTTATTGGCGGGGGGGCAAGAGACCCAGTACTTC
-	TRBJ1-6	TRBV14	-	CASSQETGPNSPLHF	TGTGCCAGCAGCCAAGAAACGGGACCGAATTCACCCCTCCACTTT
-	TRBJ2-5	TRBV24-1	-	CATSDLGQGQETQYF	TGTGCCACCAGTGATTTGGGGCAGGGCCAAGAGACCCAGTACTTC
-	TRBJ1-1	TRBV4-1	-	CASSQGRRGTEAFF	TGCGCCAGCAGCCAAGGTCGCCGGGGCACTGAAGCTTTCTTT
-	TRBJ2-5	TRBV24-1	-	CATSDTFSPETQYF	TGTGCCACCAGTGACACCTTCAGCCCGGAGACCCAGTACTTC
TRBD1	TRBJ1-1	TRBV10-3	-	CASTGVNTEAFF	TGTGCCTCAACAGGGGTGAACACTGAAGCTTTCTTT
-	TRBJ1-6	TRBV5-5	-	CASSSLGGAGNSPLHF	TGTGCCAGCAGCTCGCTGGGTGGGGCCGGTAATTCACCCCTCCACTTT
TRBD2	TRBJ2-5	TRBV4-2	once	CASSQVAVAGAKAVGTQYF	TGTGCCAGCAGCCAAGTCGCAGTAGCGGGGGCCAAGGCGGTAGGGACCCAGTACTTC
-	TRBJ1-2	TRBV7-9	-	CASSFDGLIYGYTF	TGTGCCAGCAGCTTTGACGGATTAATCTATGGCTACACCTTC
-	TRBJ2-1	TRBV30	-	CAWRSTSRNYNEQFF	TGTGCCTGGAGGTCGACTAGTCGTAATTACAATGAGCAGTTCTTC
TRBD1	TRBJ2-7	TRBV5-1	-	CASSSSGTGVYEQYF	TGCGCCAGCAGCTCCTCCGGGACAGGGGTATACGAGCAGTACTTC
TRBD1	TRBJ2-5	TRBV19	-	CASSIGQGAWETQYF	TGTGCCAGTAGTATAGGACAGGGGGCTTGGGAGACCCAGTACTTC
-	TRBJ1-1	TRBV12-3/TRBV12-4	-	CASGRNTEAFF	TGTGCCAGCGGGAGGAACACTGAAGCTTTCTTT
-	TRBJ1-2	TRBV6-2/TRBV6-3	-	CASSYEVTGYGYTF	TGTGCCAGCAGTTACGAGGTAACGGGCTATGGCTACACCTTC
TRBD2	TRBJ2-3	TRBV7-2	-	CASSPGRLAGGTRTDTQYF	TGTGCCAGCAGCCCAGGGAGACTAGCGGGGGGCACCCGCACAGATACGCAGTATTTT
-	TRBJ1-1	TRBV6-2/TRBV6-3	-	CASSYSNKRRVGNTEAFF	TGTGCCAGCAGTTACTCGAATAAGCGGCGGGTGGGGAACACTGAAGCTTTCTTT